This TCR beta chain was captured by sequencing in a study of tumor-infiltrating lymphocytes in localized non-small cell lung cancer. Sequencing used immunoSEQ multiplex PCR; TCRdb keeps in-frame clones, though not all of them. The table records 10,000 to 13,000 clones, approximately 86% of them present only once. V lost 5 bases and J lost 1, with 11 bases in between. Looked up from germline, CDR1 is LNHDA and CDR2 is SQIVND (reference sequence). The CDR3 totals 14 residues. The chain couples TRBV19 to TRBJ1-1; unclear D gene. Sequencing input: uninvolved lung tissue not adjacent to the tumor. The origin of this receptor is a human donor with non-small cell lung cancer. CDR3 residues: CASSPTPGNTEAFF. The DNA of the CDR3 is TGTGCCAGTAGTCCTACTCCAGGGAACACTGAAGCTTTCTTT.